Shown below are 9 T cell receptor beta chains from a single sample sequenced in a study of beta chain features in type 1 diabetes (dated by TCRdb to 2016 to 2019). The library was made by the immunoSEQ multiplex PCR assay. All of the isolated RNA was reverse transcribed with the High Capacity cDNA Reverse Transcription Kit, so expressed TCRB transcripts were sequenced. Here the immuneACCESS table is served through TCRdb, limited to in-frame sequences with V and J called. Missing clones are a known gap in these copies; in checked studies unresolved V genes cover under half, and the rest lacks a known reason. In this sample the table shows 450,000 or so clones, about an eighth of which occur a single time. The ten largest account for approximately 0.05% of the sample. Material for sequencing was naive CD4+ T cells from blood. The cell subset or site label for this specimen denotes: true naive CD4+ T cells. The receptors shown here come from a woman aged 18-30 years in good health.

This clone turned up a few times. The chain links TRBV5-4 to TRBJ1-1, with 7 bases aligning to TRBD1. The CDR3 consists of 15 residues. Germline V gives CDR1 SGHNT, CDR2 YYREEE (reference sequence). V lost 3 bases to trimming and J lost 1 base; unmatched junction nucleotides: 6. Here the CDR3 DNA reads TGTGCCAGCAGCTCAGGGAGGACAGGGAACACTGAAGCTTTCTTT. Translation: CASSSGRTGNTEAFF.

This clone was detected a few times. The CDR3 region has the DNA TGTGCCAGCAGCCAAATGGGCACGCGCTCCTCCGGTGGCTACACCTTC. It codes for CASSQMGTRSSGGYTF. The chain carries TRBV4-2 and TRBJ1-2, with no clear D. CDR3 length: 16 residues. Germline values: CDR1 LGHNA, CDR2 YNFKEQ. Trimming stripped 2 bases from V and 7 bases from J, with 20 bases between.

This clone has just a few counts. The CDR3 coding sequence is TGTGCCAGCAGCCGGGAAGAATATTTCCGCACAGATACGCAGTATTTT. Translated: CASSREEYFRTDTQYF. This rearrangement joins TRBV7-9 to TRBJ2-3, with D possibly matching TRBD2 (5 bases). In germline, CDR1 is SEHNR, CDR2 FQNEAQ (reference sequence). V dropped 5 bases and J dropped 1 base, with 16 bases sitting between them. This CDR3 comprises 16 residues.

The table lists this clone with a few counts. V and J are TRBV7-3 and TRBJ1-4; maybe TRBD1 (5 bases). Germline V gene sequence: CDR1 SGHTA, CDR2 FQGTGA. The V end lost 1 base, the J end lost 4 bases, and 10 bases lay between the germline ends. The CDR3 has 15 residues. CDR3 sequence: CASSLKDGGNEKLFF. CDR3 in DNA: TGTGCCAGCAGCTTAAAAGACGGGGGTAATGAAAAACTGTTTTTT.

This chain uses TRBV7-2 with TRBJ2-4; tentatively, D is TRBD2 (6 bases). Germline loops: CDR1 SGHTA, CDR2 FQGNSA. V was clipped by 1 base and J by 13 bases, with 8 bases between them. CDR3 length equals 11 residues. The CDR3 reads CASSLDGRQYF. Written as DNA, the CDR3 is TGTGCCAGCAGCTTAGATGGGAGGCAGTACTTC.

The chain is built from TRBV7-9 and TRBJ2-3, with TRBD1 identical over 8 bases. This CDR3 has 14 residues. With V trimmed by 5 bases and J by 6 bases, 7 bases remained unmatched. CDR1 and CDR2 (germline): SEHNR, FQNEAQ (reference sequence). CDR3 loop: CASSPRQGPDTQYF. CDR3 DNA: TGTGCCAGCAGCCCTCGACAGGGGCCGGATACGCAGTATTTT. The whole variable domain, filled in from reference TRBV7-9 and TRBJ2-3, reads DTGVSQNPRHKITKRGQNVTFRCDPISEHNRLYWYRQTLGQGPEFLTYFQNEAQLEKSRLLSDRFSAERPKGSFSTLEIQRTEQGDSAMYLCASSPRQGPDTQYFGPGTRLTVL.

This clone was counted only a few times. This chain connects TRBV2 to TRBJ2-7; the D gene is possibly TRBD1 (7 bases). The germline V and J ends were trimmed by 8 bases and 6 bases, with 20 bases remaining between them. CDR1 is SNHLY, CDR2 FYNNEI, per germline. CDR3 size: 14 residues. CDR3 in amino acids: CASLNQGGISEQYF. CDR3 coding DNA: TGTGCCAGCCTTAATCAGGGGGGTATTTCCGAGCAGTACTTC.

The chain uses TRBV5-4 and TRBJ1-6, with D tentatively TRBD1 (6 bases). CDR1 is SGHNT and CDR2 is YYREEE in the germline V gene (reference sequence). The CDR3 loop spans 13 amino acids. The V end was cut by 1 base, the J end by 7 bases, with 6 bases between. DNA of the CDR3: TGTGCCAGCAGCTTGAGGGGGAATTCACCCCTCCACTTT. This encodes CASSLRGNSPLHF.

The sample holds a few counts of this clone. V is TRBV6-1 and J is TRBJ2-1, with a weak D call TRBD2 (7 bases). This CDR3 has 15 amino acids. The ends were cut back, 2 bases at V and 2 bases at J, with 10 bases in the middle. Germline assignment: CDR1 MNHNS and CDR2 SASEGT. Here the CDR3 DNA reads TGTGCCAGCAGTGAAACGGGGGGCACCTACAATGAGCAGTTCTTC. It specifies CASSETGGTYNEQFF.